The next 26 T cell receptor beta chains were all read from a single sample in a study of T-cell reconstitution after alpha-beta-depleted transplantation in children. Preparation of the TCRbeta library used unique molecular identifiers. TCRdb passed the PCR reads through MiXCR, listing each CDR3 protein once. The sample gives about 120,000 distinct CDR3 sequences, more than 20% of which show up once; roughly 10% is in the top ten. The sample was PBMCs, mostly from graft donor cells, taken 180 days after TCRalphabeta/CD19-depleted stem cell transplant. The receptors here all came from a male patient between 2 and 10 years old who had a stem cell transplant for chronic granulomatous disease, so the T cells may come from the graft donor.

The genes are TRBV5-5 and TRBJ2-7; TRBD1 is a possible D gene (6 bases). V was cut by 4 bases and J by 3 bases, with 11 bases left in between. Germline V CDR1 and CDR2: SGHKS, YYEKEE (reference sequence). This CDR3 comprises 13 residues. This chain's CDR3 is CASSLTTGYEQYF. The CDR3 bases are TGTGCCAGCAGCCTTACGACAGGCTACGAGCAGTACTTC.

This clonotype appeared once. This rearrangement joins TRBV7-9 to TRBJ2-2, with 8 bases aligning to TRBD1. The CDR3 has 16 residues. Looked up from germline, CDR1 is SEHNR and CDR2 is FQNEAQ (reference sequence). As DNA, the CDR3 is TGTGCAAGCGACGCAGGGGGCGCAAGGGACACCGGGGAGCTGTTTTTT. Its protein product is CASDAGGARDTGELFF.

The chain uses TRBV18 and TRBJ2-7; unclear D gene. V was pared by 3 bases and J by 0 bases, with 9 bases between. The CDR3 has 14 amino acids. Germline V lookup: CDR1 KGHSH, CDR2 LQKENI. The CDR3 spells CASSPEGGSYEQYF. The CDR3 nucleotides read TGTGCCAGCTCACCGGAAGGCGGCTCCTACGAGCAGTACTTC.

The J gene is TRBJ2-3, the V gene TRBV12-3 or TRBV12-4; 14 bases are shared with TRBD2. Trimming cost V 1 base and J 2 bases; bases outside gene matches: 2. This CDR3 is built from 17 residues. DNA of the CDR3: TGTGCCAGCAGTTTAGTGGGACTAGCGGGGGACACAGATACGCAGTATTTT. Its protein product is CASSLVGLAGDTDTQYF.

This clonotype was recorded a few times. CDR3 loop: CASSSGQYNEQFF. Written as DNA, the CDR3 is TGTGCCAGCAGCTCCGGACAATACAATGAGCAGTTCTTC. The V gene is TRBV7-9, the J gene TRBJ2-1; a weak D match, TRBD1 (5 bases). The CDR3 extends over 13 amino acids. V was cut by 4 bases and J by 4 bases, with 8 bases left in between. Germline V gene sequence: CDR1 SEHNR, CDR2 FQNEAQ (reference sequence).

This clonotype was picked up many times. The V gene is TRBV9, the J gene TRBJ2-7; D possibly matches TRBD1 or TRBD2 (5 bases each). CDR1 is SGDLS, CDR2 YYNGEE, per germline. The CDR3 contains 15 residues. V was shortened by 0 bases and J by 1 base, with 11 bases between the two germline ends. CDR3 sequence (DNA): TGTGCCAGCAGCGTAGATGGGACCGAGTCCTACGAGCAGTACTTC. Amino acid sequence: CASSVDGTESYEQYF. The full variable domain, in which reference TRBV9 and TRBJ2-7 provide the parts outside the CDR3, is DSGVTQTPKHLITATGQRVTLRCSPRSGDLSVYWYQQSLDQGLQFLIQYYNGEERAKGNILERFSAQQFPDLHSELNLSSLELGDSALYFCASSVDGTESYEQYFGPGTRLTVT.

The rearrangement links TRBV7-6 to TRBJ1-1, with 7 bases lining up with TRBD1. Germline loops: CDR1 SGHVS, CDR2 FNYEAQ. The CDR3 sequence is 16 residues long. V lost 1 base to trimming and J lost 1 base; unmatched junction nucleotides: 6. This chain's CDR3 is CASSLGTGVGNTEAFF. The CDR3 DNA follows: TGTGCCAGCAGCTTAGGAACAGGGGTGGGGAACACTGAAGCTTTCTTT. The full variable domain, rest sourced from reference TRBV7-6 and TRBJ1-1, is GAGVSQSPRYKVTKRGQDVALRCDPISGHVSLYWYRQALGQGPEFLTYFNYEAQQDKSGLPNDRFSAERPEGSISTLTIQRTEQRDSAMYRCASSLGTGVGNTEAFFGQGTRLTVV.

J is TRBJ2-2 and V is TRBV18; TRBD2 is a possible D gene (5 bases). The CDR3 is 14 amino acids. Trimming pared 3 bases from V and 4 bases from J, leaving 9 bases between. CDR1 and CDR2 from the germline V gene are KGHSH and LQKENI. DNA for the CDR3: TGTGCCAGCTCACCGCCCGGACTCACCGGGGAGCTGTTTTTT. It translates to CASSPPGLTGELFF.

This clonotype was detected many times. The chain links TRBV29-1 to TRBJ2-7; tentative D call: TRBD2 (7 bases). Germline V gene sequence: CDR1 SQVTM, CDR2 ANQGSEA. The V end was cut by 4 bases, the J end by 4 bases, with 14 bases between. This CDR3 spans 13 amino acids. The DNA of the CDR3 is TGCAGCGTTGTTTTGGGGGGGCAATACGAGCAGTACTTC. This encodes CSVVLGGQYEQYF.

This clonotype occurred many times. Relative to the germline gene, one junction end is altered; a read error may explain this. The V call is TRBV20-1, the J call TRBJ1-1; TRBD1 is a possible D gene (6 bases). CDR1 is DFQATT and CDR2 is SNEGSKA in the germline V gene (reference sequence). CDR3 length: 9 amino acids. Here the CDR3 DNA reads TGCAGTGCTTTCGGACAGCTTGTCTTT. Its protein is CSAFGQLVF.

The CDR3 protein is CASSLQEYNEQFF. DNA of the CDR3: TGTGCCAGCAGCTTACAGGAATACAATGAGCAGTTCTTC. The chain recombines TRBV11-3 with TRBJ2-1; no definite D call. V shed 2 bases and J shed 4 bases, with 6 bases lying between them. CDR3 size: 13 residues. In germline, CDR1 is SGHNT, CDR2 YENEEA. Full variable domain (remainder filled in from reference TRBV11-3 and TRBJ2-1): EAGVVQSPRYKIIEKKQPVAFWCNPISGHNTLYWYLQNLGQGPELLIRYENEEAVDDSQLPKDRFSAERLKGVDSTLKIQPAELGDSAVYLCASSLQEYNEQFFGPGTRLTVL.

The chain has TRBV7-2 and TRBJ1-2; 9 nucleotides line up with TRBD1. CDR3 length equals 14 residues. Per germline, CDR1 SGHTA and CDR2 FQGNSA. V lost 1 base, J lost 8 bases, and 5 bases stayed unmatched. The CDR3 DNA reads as TGTGCCAGCAGCTTAGAAAGGACAGGGGTCGGCTACACCTTC. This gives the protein CASSLERTGVGYTF.

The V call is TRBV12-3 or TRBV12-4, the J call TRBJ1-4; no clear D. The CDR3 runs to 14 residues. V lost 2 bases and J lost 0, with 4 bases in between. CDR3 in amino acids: CASSLSATNEKLFF. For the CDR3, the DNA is TGTGCCAGCAGTTTAAGTGCAACTAATGAAAAACTGTTTTTT.

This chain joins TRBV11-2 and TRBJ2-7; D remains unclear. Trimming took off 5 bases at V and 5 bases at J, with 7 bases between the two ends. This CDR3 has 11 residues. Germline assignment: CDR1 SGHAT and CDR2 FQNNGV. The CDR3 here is CASSPYHEQYF. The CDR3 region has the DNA TGTGCCAGCAGCCCCTACCACGAGCAGTACTTC.

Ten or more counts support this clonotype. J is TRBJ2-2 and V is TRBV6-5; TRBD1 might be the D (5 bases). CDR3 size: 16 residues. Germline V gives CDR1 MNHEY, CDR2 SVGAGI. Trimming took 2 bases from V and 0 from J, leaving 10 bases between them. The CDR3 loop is CASSYGHGSNTGELFF. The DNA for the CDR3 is TGTGCCAGCAGTTACGGACACGGTTCGAACACCGGGGAGCTGTTTTTT.

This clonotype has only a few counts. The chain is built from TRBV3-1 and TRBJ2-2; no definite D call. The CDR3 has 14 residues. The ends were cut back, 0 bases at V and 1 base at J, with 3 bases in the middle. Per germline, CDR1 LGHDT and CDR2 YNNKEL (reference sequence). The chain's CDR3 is CASSQDWNTGELFF. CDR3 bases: TGTGCCAGCAGCCAAGATTGGAACACCGGGGAGCTGTTTTTT.

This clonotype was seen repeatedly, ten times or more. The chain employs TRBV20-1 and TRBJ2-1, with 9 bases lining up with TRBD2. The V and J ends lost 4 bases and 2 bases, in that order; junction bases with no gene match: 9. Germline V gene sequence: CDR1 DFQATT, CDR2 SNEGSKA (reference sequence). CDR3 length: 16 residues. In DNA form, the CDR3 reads TGCAGTGCTACGAAAACGGGACTAGCAGCCTACAATGAGCAGTTCTTC. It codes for CSATKTGLAAYNEQFF.

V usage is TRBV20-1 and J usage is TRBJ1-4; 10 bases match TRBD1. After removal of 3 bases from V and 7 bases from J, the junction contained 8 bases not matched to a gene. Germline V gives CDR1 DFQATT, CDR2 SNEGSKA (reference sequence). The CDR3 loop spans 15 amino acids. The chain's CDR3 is CSASGDRGLGEKLFF. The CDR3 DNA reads TGCAGTGCTAGTGGAGACAGGGGGCTTGGTGAAAAACTGTTTTTT.

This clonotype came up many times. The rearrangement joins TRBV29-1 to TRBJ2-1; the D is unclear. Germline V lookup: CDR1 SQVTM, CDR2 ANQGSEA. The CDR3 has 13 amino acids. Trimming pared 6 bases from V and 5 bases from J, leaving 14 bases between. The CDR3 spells CSVSRKADNEQFF. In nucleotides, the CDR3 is TGCAGCGTCTCCAGGAAGGCGGACAATGAGCAGTTCTTC.

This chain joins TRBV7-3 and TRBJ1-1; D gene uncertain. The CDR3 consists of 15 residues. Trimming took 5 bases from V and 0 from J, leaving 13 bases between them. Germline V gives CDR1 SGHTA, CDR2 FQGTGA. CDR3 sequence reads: CASSPLDPLNTEAFF. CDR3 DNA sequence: TGTGCCAGCAGCCCATTGGACCCCCTGAACACTGAAGCTTTCTTT.

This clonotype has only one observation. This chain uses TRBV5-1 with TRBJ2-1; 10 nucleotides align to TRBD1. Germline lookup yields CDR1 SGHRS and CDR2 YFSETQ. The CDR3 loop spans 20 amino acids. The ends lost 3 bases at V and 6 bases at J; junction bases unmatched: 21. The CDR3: CASSWGLTGGTSLSVNEQFF. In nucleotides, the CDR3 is TGCGCCAGCAGCTGGGGCCTGACAGGGGGCACGTCTTTGTCTGTCAATGAGCAGTTCTTC.

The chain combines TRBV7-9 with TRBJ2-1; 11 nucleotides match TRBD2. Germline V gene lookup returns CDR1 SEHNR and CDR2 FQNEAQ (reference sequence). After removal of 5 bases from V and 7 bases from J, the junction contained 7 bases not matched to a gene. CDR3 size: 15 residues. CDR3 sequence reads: CASSGGTSGGNEQFF. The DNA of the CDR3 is TGTGCCAGCAGCGGCGGGACTAGCGGAGGGAATGAGCAGTTCTTC.

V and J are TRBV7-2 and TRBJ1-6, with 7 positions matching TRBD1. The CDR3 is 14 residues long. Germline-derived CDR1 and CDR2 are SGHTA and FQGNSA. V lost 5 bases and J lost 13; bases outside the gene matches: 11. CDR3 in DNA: TGTGCCAGCAGCACAGGGGAGTGGTATCATCCCCTCCACTTT. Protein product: CASSTGEWYHPLHF.

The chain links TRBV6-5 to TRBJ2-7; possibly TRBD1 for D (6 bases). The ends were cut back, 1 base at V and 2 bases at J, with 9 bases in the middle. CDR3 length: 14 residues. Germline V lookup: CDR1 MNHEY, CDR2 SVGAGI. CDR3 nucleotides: TGTGCCAGCAGTTACTTTGGACAGACCTACGAGCAGTACTTC. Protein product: CASSYFGQTYEQYF.

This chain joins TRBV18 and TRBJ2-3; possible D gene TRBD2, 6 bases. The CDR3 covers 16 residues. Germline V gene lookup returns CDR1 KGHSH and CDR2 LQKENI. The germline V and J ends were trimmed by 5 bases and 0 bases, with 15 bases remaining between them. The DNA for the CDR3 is TGTGCCAGCTCAAACAATCCGGGACTGAGCACAGATACGCAGTATTTT. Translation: CASSNNPGLSTDTQYF.

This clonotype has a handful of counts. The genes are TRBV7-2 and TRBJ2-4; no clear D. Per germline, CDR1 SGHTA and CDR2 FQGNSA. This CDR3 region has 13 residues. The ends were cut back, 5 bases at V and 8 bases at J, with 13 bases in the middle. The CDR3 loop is CASSPMGWDIQYF. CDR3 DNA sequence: TGTGCCAGCAGCCCGATGGGTTGGGACATTCAGTACTTC.